This T cell receptor (beta chain) was sequenced in a study of long-term antiretroviral therapy in people with HIV. Study results and limitations: With ART, diversity went up but was still lower than in transplant donor controls.

Remarks on this clone: What it binds is not known.

Survey-level immunoSEQ v3.0 assays were run. Measured with immunoSEQ multiplex PCR; TCRdb has only the in-frame clones, and not every one. There are about 34,000 clones in the sample; roughly nine tenths occur only once, and over 10% lies in the top ten. Germline lookup yields CDR1 SGHNT and CDR2 YYREEE (reference sequence). The CDR3 is 16 residues long. The ends lost 3 bases at V and 7 bases at J; junction bases unmatched: 10. Samples held roughly 0.95-11 million cryopreserved PBMC, and DNA extraction followed. This clonotype was obtained from a man between 18 and 35 years old with HIV. Sequenced here: unsorted PBMCs, sampled 1.1 years after starting antiretroviral therapy. The chain is built from TRBV5-4 and TRBJ1-4, with 9 nucleotides matching TRBD1. Here the CDR3 reads CASSSQTGQGGEKLFF. CDR3 nucleotide sequence: TGTGCCAGCAGCTCACAGACGGGACAGGGTGGTGAAAAACTGTTTTTT.